The clone carrying this T cell receptor (beta chain) was detected ten times or more. This sample is part of a study of blood T cell repertoires in COVID-19. About the study: Samples representing acute and convalescent COVID-19 were sourced from the United States, Italy and Spain. PBMCs, B-cell-depleted T cells, or T cells provided the cDNA or gDNA that made up the material.

As originally analysed: Quantification of nucleated cells was approximated via reference gene primer amplification. Assay: immunoSEQ multiplex PCR; the TCRdb copy retains only in-frame clones and omits some. The V and J calls and the clone size are those of that table, but D and trimming were determined from the DNA. The sample records about 270,000 clones, roughly 85% being singletons. The V gene's germline CDR1 is WNHNN and CDR2 SYGVQD (reference sequence). The CDR3 contains 13 residues. Trimming pared 5 bases from V and 0 bases from J, leaving 6 bases between. Source material: peripheral blood. The sequence derives from a woman aged 18-30 years with acute or convalescent COVID-19. The genes are TRBV10-1 and TRBJ2-3; D remains unclear. This CDR3 is CASSPGSTDTQYF. As DNA, the CDR3 is TGCGCCAGCAGTCCCGGGAGCACAGATACGCAGTATTTT.